A single sample is the source of the 25 T cell receptor beta chains below, sequenced in a study of technical replicates of blood from a few donors. Method: immunoSEQ multiplex PCR; TCRdb's copy keeps in-frame clones and lacks some. The sample lists 70,000 to 90,000 clones, 94% seen once, with about 0.38% in the top ten. The material sequenced was T cells isolated from PBMCs. The origin of the receptors is a human donor in good health.

The genes are TRBV6-5 and TRBJ2-3; D uncertain. The CDR3 extends over 15 amino acids. Trimming left V 4 bases short and J 4 bases short, with 15 bases between. CDR1 is MNHEY, CDR2 SVGAGI, per germline. CDR3 sequence: CASSSGRGHADTQYF. Here the CDR3 DNA reads TGTGCCAGCAGTTCGGGTAGAGGCCATGCAGATACGCAGTATTTT.

The chain couples TRBV30 to TRBJ1-3, with D unresolved. The CDR3 extends over 16 amino acids. Germline CDR1 GTSNPN, CDR2 SVGIG (reference sequence). With 2 bases removed from V and 2 bases from J, the gap between germline ends came to 16 bases. CDR3 DNA: TGTGCCTGGAGTCCCCTTAAGACACCTACTGGAAACACCATATATTTT. Its translation: CAWSPLKTPTGNTIYF.

The V and J genes are TRBV7-9 and TRBJ1-4; possible D gene TRBD1, 6 bases. CDR3 length equals 15 residues. Trimming stripped 7 bases from V and 5 bases from J, with 17 bases between. Germline assignment: CDR1 SEHNR and CDR2 FQNEAQ (reference sequence). CDR3 protein: CASNNQGTRNEKLFF. The CDR3 coding sequence is TGTGCCAGCAACAACCAGGGGACGAGGAATGAAAAACTGTTTTTT.

This clone came up once. This rearrangement joins TRBV5-5 to TRBJ2-3; a possible D gene is TRBD1 (6 bases). V lost 2 bases and J 2 bases, leaving 9 bases between the germline ends. CDR1 is SGHKS, CDR2 YYEKEE, per germline (reference sequence). The CDR3 has 14 residues. The CDR3 DNA sequence: TGTGCCAGCAGCTTCACAGGGACCACAGATACGCAGTATTTT. It specifies CASSFTGTTDTQYF.

V gene TRBV30 combines with J gene TRBJ2-1, with TRBD2 matching over 11 bases. This CDR3 comprises 14 residues. In germline, CDR1 is GTSNPN, CDR2 SVGIG (reference sequence). With V trimmed by 1 base and J by 9 bases, 5 bases remained unmatched. CDR3 region: CAWSEGLAVSEQFF. The CDR3 nucleotides read TGTGCCTGGAGTGAGGGACTAGCGGTCAGTGAGCAGTTCTTC.

The genes are TRBV6-1 and TRBJ2-6; D might be TRBD1 (5 bases). V was cut by 4 bases and J by 4 bases, with 14 bases left in between. This CDR3 is 16 amino acids long. The germline gives CDR1 MNHNS, CDR2 SASEGT. CDR3 in DNA: TGTGCCAGCAGTGCCTCAACAGGACCCGGGGCCAACGTCCTGACTTTC. It codes for CASSASTGPGANVLTF.

J is TRBJ2-7 and V is TRBV9, with a tentative D call TRBD2 (5 bases). V lost 0 bases to trimming and J lost 3 bases, with 10 bases between them. Germline values: CDR1 SGDLS, CDR2 YYNGEE. The CDR3 runs to 14 residues. This CDR3 reads CASSVVVGSYEQYF. In nucleotides, the CDR3 is TGTGCCAGCAGCGTAGTCGTAGGGAGCTACGAGCAGTACTTC. The entire variable domain, with the rest obtained from reference TRBV9 and TRBJ2-7, is as follows: DSGVTQTPKHLITATGQRVTLRCSPRSGDLSVYWYQQSLDQGLQFLIQYYNGEERAKGNILERFSAQQFPDLHSELNLSSLELGDSALYFCASSVVVGSYEQYFGPGTRLTVT.

The table lists this clone with a count of one. The chain couples TRBV9 to TRBJ2-1, with D possibly TRBD2 on 6 matching bases. CDR3 size: 15 residues. V lost 3 bases and J 0 bases, leaving 10 bases between the germline ends. Germline CDR1 SGDLS, CDR2 YYNGEE. CDR3: CASSAGGSSYNEQFF. For the CDR3, the DNA is TGTGCCAGCAGCGCAGGAGGGAGCTCCTACAATGAGCAGTTCTTC.

This rearrangement joins TRBV11-3 to TRBJ2-1; D not resolved. Germline V gene data show CDR1 as SGHNT and CDR2 as YENEEA. This CDR3 spans 15 amino acids. V dropped 5 bases and J dropped 2 bases, with 13 bases sitting between them. In DNA, the CDR3 is TGTGCCAGCAGCCCTCCTGGCGGAACCTACAATGAGCAGTTCTTC. Translated, it gives CASSPPGGTYNEQFF.

This chain uses TRBV10-3 with TRBJ2-3; TRBD2 is a possible D gene (5 bases). The germline V and J ends were trimmed by 4 bases and 2 bases, with 13 bases remaining between them. The CDR3 runs to 15 residues. CDR1 and CDR2 (germline): ENHRY, SYGVKD. The CDR3 loop reads CAISAGREITDTQYF. CDR3 bases: TGTGCCATCAGTGCGGGTCGGGAAATCACAGATACGCAGTATTTT.

The rearrangement joins TRBV28 to TRBJ1-2, with a tentative D call TRBD1 (6 bases). Trimming removed 8 bases at V and 4 bases at J, with 11 bases between. The CDR3 is 12 amino acids. In germline, CDR1 is MDHEN, CDR2 SYDVKM. In DNA form, the CDR3 reads TGTGCCAGCCTGACAGGCCTCTATGGCTACACCTTC. It yields the protein CASLTGLYGYTF.

This clone was observed a handful of times. CDR3 in DNA: TGTGCCAGCAGCTTAGGCGGGGCTGGGGCGGGTGAGCAGTTCTTC. Protein product: CASSLGGAGAGEQFF. The chain joins TRBV11-3 to TRBJ2-1; possibly TRBD2 for D (6 bases). The CDR3 runs to 15 residues. Germline-derived CDR1 and CDR2 are SGHNT and YENEEA. Trimming removed 1 base at V and 9 bases at J, with 16 bases between. Looking up the rest from reference TRBV11-3 and TRBJ2-1 gives the full variable domain: EAGVVQSPRYKIIEKKQPVAFWCNPISGHNTLYWYLQNLGQGPELLIRYENEEAVDDSQLPKDRFSAERLKGVDSTLKIQPAELGDSAVYLCASSLGGAGAGEQFFGPGTRLTVL.

V and J are TRBV6-6 and TRBJ1-5; D is undetermined. Trimming removed 7 bases from V and 0 bases from J, with 13 bases in between. CDR3 length equals 15 residues. CDR1 and CDR2 from the germline V gene are MNHNY and SVGAGI (reference sequence). The CDR3 loop reads CASNPAGYSNQPQHF. The CDR3 nucleotides read TGTGCCAGCAATCCCGCCGGTTATAGCAATCAGCCCCAGCATTTT.

The J gene is TRBJ2-7, the V gene TRBV19, with D unclear. V lost 1 base and J 1 base, leaving 8 bases between the germline ends. The CDR3 is 14 residues long. Germline values: CDR1 LNHDA, CDR2 SQIVND (reference sequence). CDR3 DNA: TGTGCCAGTAGTATAGCTGGCCCTTCCTACGAGCAGTACTTC. Translating it yields CASSIAGPSYEQYF. Using reference TRBV19 and TRBJ2-7 for the parts outside the CDR3, the full variable domain is DGGITQSPKYLFRKEGQNVTLSCEQNLNHDAMYWYRQDPGQGLRLIYYSQIVNDFQKGDIAEGYSVSREKKESFPLTVTSAQKNPTAFYLCASSIAGPSYEQYFGPGTRLTVT.

The CDR3 nucleotides read TGTGCCACCGCTATCACAGGGGGCGCGTACGAGCAGTACTTC. Its protein product is CATAITGGAYEQYF. The rearrangement joins TRBV27 to TRBJ2-7, with 9 nucleotides matching TRBD1. V gave up 10 bases and J gave up 4 bases; unmatched junction bases: 11. The germline V gene has CDR1 MNHEY and CDR2 SMNVEV (reference sequence). The CDR3 sequence is 14 residues long.

This chain uses TRBV9 with TRBJ2-1, with 12 bases matching TRBD2. Germline lookup yields CDR1 SGDLS and CDR2 YYNGEE. This CDR3 is 17 amino acids long. V was clipped by 0 bases and J by 9 bases; unmatched bases: 10. In nucleotides, the CDR3 is TGTGCCAGCAGCGTAGCGATGACGACTAGCGGGAGTATTGAGCAGTTCTTC. It yields the protein CASSVAMTTSGSIEQFF.

The rearrangement links TRBV7-9 to TRBJ2-1, with a tentative D call TRBD2 (5 bases). The germline gives CDR1 SEHNR, CDR2 FQNEAQ (reference sequence). This CDR3 has 14 amino acids. Trimming cost V 2 bases and J 8 bases, with 13 bases left between them. In nucleotides, the CDR3 is TGTGCCAGCAGCTTATATTTAGTGGAGGATGAGCAGTTCTTC. Residues: CASSLYLVEDEQFF.

V and J are TRBV6-5 and TRBJ1-1; TRBD1 agrees at 7 bases. The V and J ends lost 5 bases and 11 bases, in that order; junction bases with no gene match: 8. The CDR3 is made up of 12 amino acids. Germline loops: CDR1 MNHEY, CDR2 SVGAGI. The CDR3 protein is CASSRDSHRAFF. As DNA, the CDR3 is TGTGCCAGCAGTCGGGACAGCCATCGCGCTTTCTTT.

The chain carries TRBV2 and TRBJ1-2, with 9 bases aligning to TRBD1. Germline V gene sequence: CDR1 SNHLY, CDR2 FYNNEI. Trimming cost V 2 bases and J 0 bases; bases outside gene matches: 7. This CDR3 contains 17 residues. The CDR3 loop reads CASSEQGDRVSNYGYTF. DNA of the CDR3: TGTGCCAGCAGTGAACAGGGGGACAGGGTTTCTAACTATGGCTACACCTTC.

This chain connects TRBV6-6 to TRBJ2-7; 13 bases are shared with TRBD2. The CDR3 runs to 14 residues. Per the germline V gene, CDR1 is MNHNY and CDR2 is SVGAGI (reference sequence). The trim removed 8 bases at V and 3 bases at J, leaving 4 bases unmatched. Written as DNA, the CDR3 is TGTGCCAGCGGGACTAGCGGGATTTACTACGAGCAGTACTTC. It is translated as CASGTSGIYYEQYF.

The chain recombines TRBV28 with TRBJ1-5; D call uncertain. CDR3 length: 16 residues. Germline CDR1 MDHEN, CDR2 SYDVKM. V dropped 3 bases and J dropped 2 bases, with 14 bases sitting between them. As DNA, the CDR3 is TGTGCCAGCAGTTTTTCCAGCGGGGAGGGCAATCAGCCCCAGCATTTT. Its protein product is CASSFSSGEGNQPQHF.

For the CDR3, the DNA is TGTGCCAGCAGTGAACAGGGACTGAAGAATGAAAAACTGTTTTTT. Translation: CASSEQGLKNEKLFF. This chain uses TRBV2 with TRBJ1-4; TRBD1 is a possible D gene (5 bases). Germline V lookup: CDR1 SNHLY, CDR2 FYNNEI. This CDR3 contains 15 residues. V lost 2 bases and J lost 5, with 12 bases in between.

J is TRBJ2-1 and V is TRBV11-2, with 11 bases lining up with TRBD2. The germline gives CDR1 SGHAT, CDR2 FQNNGV. The J segment lost 8 bases and the V segment lost 1 base, leaving 7 bases of the junction unmatched. The CDR3 is 16 amino acids. CDR3 sequence (DNA): TGTGCCAGCAGCTTAGTACGACTAGCGGGACCCGATGAGCAGTTCTTC. Residues: CASSLVRLAGPDEQFF.

The V call is TRBV7-3, the J call TRBJ2-2; D perhaps matches TRBD2 (6 bases). The V end was cut by 2 bases, the J end by 3 bases, with 10 bases between. This CDR3 has 15 amino acids. Germline loops: CDR1 SGHTA, CDR2 FQGTGA. DNA of the CDR3: TGTGCCAGCAGCTTAGGTAGCGGAGACACCGGGGAGCTGTTTTTT. As protein: CASSLGSGDTGELFF. The full variable domain, in which reference TRBV7-3 and TRBJ2-2 provide the parts outside the CDR3, is GAGVSQTPSNKVTEKGKYVELRCDPISGHTALYWYRQSLGQGPEFLIYFQGTGAADDSGLPNDRFFAVRPEGSVSTLKIQRTERGDSAVYLCASSLGSGDTGELFFGEGSRLTVL.

This chain joins TRBV11-3 and TRBJ2-5; TRBD2 agrees at 8 bases. CDR1 and CDR2 from the germline V gene are SGHNT and YENEEA. V gave up 0 bases and J gave up 5 bases; unmatched junction bases: 11. This CDR3 contains 17 residues. The CDR3 reads CASSLDHALAGMETQYF. CDR3 sequence (DNA): TGTGCCAGCAGCTTAGATCATGCCTTAGCGGGAATGGAGACCCAGTACTTC.